Below, one TCR beta chain is given with its context. The antigen is undetermined. cDNA synthesis used the whole RNA isolate, giving expressed TCRB sequences. Produced via immunoSEQ multiplex PCR; TCRdb's table is partial and in-frame only. The table includes around 280,000 clones, 7.5% to 9.5% detected once. This sample stems from a study of beta chain features in type 1 diabetes. Study-level information: Cell yields, gender and age were comparable in patients and healthy donors. Study outcomes and limitations: Shorter TCRB CDR3s, moderately but significantly so, marked every one of the four CD4+ subsets in Type 1 diabetes patients. Type 1 diabetes patients had VDJ junctions that carried fewer insertions and more deletions.

Germline CDR1 reads SNHLY; CDR2 reads FYNNEI. The V and J ends lost 6 bases and 9 bases, in that order; junction bases with no gene match: 5. The CDR3 length is 14 residues. The rearrangement links TRBV2 to TRBJ2-1, with 13 nucleotides matching TRBD2. The clonotype originates from a woman between 18 and 30 years old in good health. The sequenced sample was central memory CD4+ T cells from blood. The CDR3 reads CASSGLAGEVEQFF. The DNA for the CDR3 is TGTGCCAGCAGCGGACTAGCGGGAGAGGTTGAGCAGTTCTTC. Drawing the rest from reference TRBV2 and TRBJ2-1, the complete variable domain is EPEVTQTPSHQVTQMGQEVILRCVPISNHLYFYWYRQILGQKVEFLVSFYNNEISEKSEIFDDQFSVERPDGSNFTLKIRSTKLEDSAMYFCASSGLAGEVEQFFGPGTRLTVL.